These 13 T cell receptor beta chains were sequenced from one sample in a study of T cell repertoires in cytomegalovirus infection. TCRdb analysed the reads with MiXCR anew, one entry per CDR3 protein. The sample yields about 490,000 distinct CDR3 sequences, about 26% seen once. Source material: PBMCs. These receptors originate from a human donor in good health (CMV status not recorded). Some clones in this sample may be carry-over from other donors' samples.

This sequence joins TRBV28 and TRBJ1-1; D call uncertain. Trimming took 7 bases from V and 11 from J, leaving 20 bases between them. The length of the CDR3 is 13 residues. Per the germline V gene, CDR1 is MDHEN and CDR2 is SYDVKM. The CDR3 DNA sequence: TGTGCCAGCACCCCCCCCGGACCACCGAAGGCTTTCTTT. Its translation: CASTPPGPPKAFF. The variable domain in full, completed from reference TRBV28 and TRBJ1-1, reads DVKVTQSSRYLVKRTGEKVFLECVQDMDHENMFWYRQDPGLGLRLIYFSYDVKMKEKGDIPEGYSVSREKKERFSLILESASTNQTSMYLCASTPPGPPKAFFGQGTRLTVV.

This clonotype was seen only a few times. The V gene is TRBV11-2, the J gene TRBJ1-1; 8 nucleotides line up with TRBD1. The V and J ends lost 5 bases and 4 bases, in that order; junction bases with no gene match: 9. The CDR3 totals 15 residues. In germline, CDR1 is SGHAT, CDR2 FQNNGV. CDR3 loop: CASSARQGAVTEAFF. As DNA, the CDR3 is TGTGCCAGCAGCGCTCGGCAGGGGGCGGTCACTGAAGCTTTCTTT.

CDR3 in DNA: TGTGCCAGCAGCTTGGTCAGGGGGGGGCACCATGAGCAGTTCTTC. It specifies CASSLVRGGHHEQFF. V is TRBV5-5 and J is TRBJ2-1; tentatively, D is TRBD1 or TRBD2 (7 bases each). The germline V gene has CDR1 SGHKS and CDR2 YYEKEE (reference sequence). Between the trimmed V and J ends, which lost 0 bases and 8 bases, there was a span of 15 bases. The CDR3 is 15 residues long.

This clonotype was picked up a small number of times. This chain connects TRBV7-9 to TRBJ2-7; TRBD2 might be the D (7 bases). From germline, CDR1 is SEHNR and CDR2 FQNEAQ (reference sequence). This CDR3 contains 14 residues. V was shortened by 1 base and J by 3 bases, with 10 bases between the two germline ends. CDR3 protein: CASSLGGGFYEQYF. In nucleotides, the CDR3 is TGTGCCAGCAGCTTAGGCGGGGGCTTCTACGAGCAGTACTTC.

The V call is TRBV12-3 or TRBV12-4, the J call TRBJ2-6; possible D gene TRBD2, 5 bases. The germline V and J ends were trimmed by 2 bases and 2 bases, with 10 bases remaining between them. CDR3 size: 16 residues. CDR3 protein: CASSLRRLTGANVLTF. CDR3 in DNA: TGTGCCAGCAGTTTAAGGAGGTTGACTGGGGCCAACGTCCTGACTTTC.

There are a few counts of this clonotype. V gene TRBV27 combines with J gene TRBJ2-6; 8 bases are a match to TRBD1. The CDR3 has 16 amino acids. J gave up 1 base and V 8 bases, and 7 bases lay outside the gene matches. CDR1 and CDR2 from the germline V gene are MNHEY and SMNVEV (reference sequence). The DNA for the CDR3 is TGTGCCAGCCTGGGACAGGTCAGTTCTGGGGCCAACGTCCTGACTTTC. Translating gives CASLGQVSSGANVLTF.

This clonotype was seen more than once but under ten times. V and J are TRBV7-2 and TRBJ2-7; D unclear. The CDR3 has 14 amino acids. Trimming stripped 3 bases from V and 2 bases from J, with 11 bases between. Germline V lookup: CDR1 SGHTA, CDR2 FQGNSA. The DNA for the CDR3 is TGTGCCAGCAGCTTCAACGGAGAAGCCTACGAGCAGTACTTC. Translating it yields CASSFNGEAYEQYF.

This clonotype came up a few times. The chain joins TRBV24-1 to TRBJ2-1; 10 nucleotides agree with TRBD2. The germline V gene has CDR1 KGHDR and CDR2 SFDVKD. J gave up 6 bases and V 3 bases, and 16 bases lay outside the gene matches. The CDR3 runs to 19 residues. The CDR3 nucleotides read TGTGCCACCAGTGATCCTGGTGCCGCTAACAAGCGGGAGGGCAATGAGCAGTTCTTC. Residues: CATSDPGAANKREGNEQFF.

This clonotype was counted between two and nine times. The J gene is TRBJ2-7, the V gene TRBV19, with 14 bases lining up with TRBD2. V was pared by 6 bases and J by 5 bases, with 9 bases of the junction left unmatched. CDR3 length: 16 amino acids. Germline V gene sequence: CDR1 LNHDA, CDR2 SQIVND (reference sequence). CDR3 nucleotides: TGTGCCAGTAGCCACGCCGGGACTAGCGGGAGTAACGAGCAGTACTTC. This codes for CASSHAGTSGSNEQYF.

The chain joins TRBV24-1 to TRBJ2-3, with D perhaps being TRBD1 or TRBD2 (6 bases each). The CDR3 is made up of 14 amino acids. CDR1 is KGHDR and CDR2 is SFDVKD in the germline V gene. The germline V and J ends were trimmed by 10 bases and 1 base, with 14 bases remaining between them. This CDR3 reads CATTGAGGTDTQYF. DNA of the CDR3: TGTGCCACGACGGGGGCAGGGGGCACAGATACGCAGTATTTT.

This clonotype was found many times. V usage is TRBV7-2 and J usage is TRBJ2-1; no clear D. V was pared by 2 bases and J by 0 bases, with 8 bases between. This CDR3 is built from 15 residues. CDR1 and CDR2 (germline): SGHTA, FQGNSA. The CDR3 DNA follows: TGTGCCAGCAGCTTATCGGCTAGCTCCTACAATGAGCAGTTCTTC. Translation: CASSLSASSYNEQFF.

Only a few counts were recorded for this clonotype. This rearrangement joins TRBV12-3 or TRBV12-4 to TRBJ2-1; 10 nucleotides agree with TRBD2. With 6 bases clipped from V and 7 bases from J, the junction kept 12 bases outside the gene matches. The CDR3 loop spans 16 amino acids. The CDR3 DNA is TGTGCCAGCAGCCTAAGAAAGGGACTAGCGACTAATGAGCAGTTCTTC. Its protein is CASSLRKGLATNEQFF.

The table lists this clonotype with many counts. The chain combines TRBV7-2 with TRBJ2-3, with TRBD2 matching 11 bases. Germline lookup yields CDR1 SGHTA and CDR2 FQGNSA. J gave up 4 bases and V 1 base, and 1 base lay outside the gene matches. The CDR3 is made up of 15 amino acids. The CDR3 here is CASSLVAGGADTQYF. CDR3 sequence (DNA): TGTGCCAGCAGCTTAGTAGCGGGAGGGGCAGATACGCAGTATTTT.